This T cell receptor (beta chain) was identified in a study of blood T cell repertoires in COVID-19. In the study overall: Researchers got acute and convalescent COVID-19 samples from the United States, Italy and Spain. T cells, B-cell-depleted T cells, or PBMCs provided the cDNA or gDNA that served as material.

This CDR3 is 18 amino acids long. CDR1 is SGHTA and CDR2 is FQGNSA in the germline V gene. V lost 2 bases to trimming and J lost 0 bases; unmatched junction nucleotides: 5. As handled by the study authors: The authors estimated nucleated cell counts from reference gene primer amplification. Sequencing used immunoSEQ multiplex PCR; TCRdb keeps in-frame clones, though not all of them. V and J calls and clone size follow that table, whereas D and trimming were derived from the DNA. The repertoire holds some 150,000 clones, with more than 75% as singletons. The TCR comes from a man between 50 and 59 years old with active COVID-19. The sequencing sample was made of peripheral blood. The chain links TRBV7-2 to TRBJ2-1, with 12 bases identical to TRBD2. The CDR3: CASSLRGLAGSSYNEQFF. Written as DNA, the CDR3 is TGTGCCAGCAGCTTAAGAGGACTAGCGGGGAGCTCCTACAATGAGCAGTTCTTC.